This T cell receptor (beta chain) was captured in a study of OX40 agonist ivuxolimab in advanced cancers. Study background: Patients undergoing dose escalation presented with hepatocellular carcinoma, melanoma, renal cell or head and neck cancer. Overall study findings and caveats: At doses 0.1 to 3.0 mg/kg, CD4+ and CD8+ clones expanded. More expanded clones were found, on average, in CD8+ than in CD4+ T cells.

Some clones are missing from TCRdb's copy, which holds only in-frame ones; the method was immunoSEQ multiplex PCR. The table records approximately 44,000 clones, approximately 86% of them present only once. No patient had autoimmune disease or received systemic immunosuppression. This CDR3 has 15 amino acids. CDR1 is SGHDN, CDR2 FVKESK, per germline. V was clipped by 4 bases and J by 3 bases, with 15 bases between them. In regard to this clone: Its matching antigen is unknown.

The sequence derives from an adult with an advanced solid tumor such as melanoma, head and neck, liver or kidney cancer. V gene TRBV14 combines with J gene TRBJ1-2; D remains ambiguous. The sequences come from CD4+ or CD8+ T cells sorted from blood, collected in a trial of the OX40 agonist ivuxolimab. CDR3: CASSPLGLIYYGYTF. Here the CDR3 DNA reads TGTGCCAGCAGCCCCCTCGGGCTTATCTACTATGGCTACACCTTC.